This T cell receptor (beta chain) came from a study of shared clonotypes between healthy human individuals. Regarding the study as a whole: Depth was large, yet rarefaction showed that sorted-subset sequencing was incomplete. Larger estimated richness was generally recorded for naive subsets relative to memory subsets.

In this sample, this clone turned up once. Its antigen is currently unknown. The same CDR3 also results from other DNA sequences found in this sample. Germline V lookup: CDR1 KGHSH, CDR2 LQKENI. The CDR3 is 13 residues long. Trimming removed 3 bases from V and 6 bases from J; junction bases left unmatched: 2. Those who donated were healthy HIV-negative adults, with no recent acute infections or vaccinations reported. Measured with immunoSEQ multiplex PCR; TCRdb has only the in-frame clones, and not every one. Of roughly 2,300,000 clones detected, around 93% appear once; the ten largest clones hold 0.37%.

Sequenced sample: naive CD4+ T cells from PBMCs. Subset of the sample: CD45RA+ positively selected. J is TRBJ2-7 and V is TRBV18; 10 bases are shared with TRBD1. This sequence was found in a man aged 18 to 29 in good health. Some clones in this sample may be carry-over from other donors' samples. As DNA, the CDR3 is TGTGCCAGCTCACCGAGGACAGGGGGCGAGCAGTACTTC. Translating it yields CASSPRTGGEQYF. Filled out from reference TRBV18 and TRBJ2-7, the complete variable domain reads NAGVMQNPRHLVRRRGQEARLRCSPMKGHSHVYWYRQLPEEGLKFMVYLQKENIIDESGMPKERFSAEFPKEGPSILRIQQVVRGDSAAYFCASSPRTGGEQYFGPGTRLTVT.